The TCR beta chain under discussion was sequenced for a study of T-cell memory formation after mild COVID-19. Study results and caveats: Contracting CD4+ clones lay largely in CM and EM, with CD8+ ones residing in EMRA. Second-wave clones with a day 37 peak had unconfirmed SARS-CoV-2 specificity. The study detected some responding clones in pre-infection memory, suggesting cross-reactive memory joined.

This clonotype showed up just a few times. What it binds is unknown. The V gene's germline CDR1 is KGHDR and CDR2 SFDVKD. CDR3 length equals 13 residues. Trimming stripped 7 bases from V and 0 bases from J, with 6 bases between. Libraries for TCRalpha and TCRbeta carried sample barcodes and unique molecular identifiers via 5'RACE. A single record per CDR3 protein comes from TCRdb applying MiXCR to the 5' RACE reads. The table records roughly 500,000 distinct CDR3 sequences, roughly 22% of them present only once. This clonotype was obtained from an adult woman who had mild COVID-19 (a few samples of this study predate the infection). Cell type and time point are not known. The gene calls are TRBV24-1 and TRBJ2-4; the D is unclear. The source material was PBMCs or a T cell subset sorted from them (not recorded which). The CDR3 protein is CATSFIAKNIQYF. CDR3 DNA: TGTGCCACCAGCTTCATAGCCAAAAACATTCAGTACTTC.